This entry lists 5 T cell receptor beta chains sequenced from one sample in a study of T cells in Graves' hyperthyroidism and ophthalmopathy. The CDR3 regions of TCR beta were amplified from RNA transcripts. Initially, a first-round RT-PCR of the TCR CDR3 employed the HTBI primer set. MiXCR, applied by TCRdb to the multiplex PCR reads, yields one record per CDR3 protein. The table has approximately 400,000 distinct CDR3 sequences, 15% to 18% seen once. Sequences were obtained from blood. Every receptor here comes from a woman aged 18 to 35 with Graves' hyperthyroidism that later progressed to Graves' ophthalmopathy.

This clonotype was detected many times. The V call is TRBV28, the J call TRBJ2-7, with 7 nucleotides matching TRBD2. The CDR3 loop spans 13 amino acids. V shed 7 bases and J 2 bases; nucleotides not matched to a gene: 5. Germline V lookup: CDR1 MDHEN, CDR2 SYDVKM. The CDR3 DNA reads as TGTGCCAGCATCGGACTAGATGCCTACGAGCAGTACTTC. The encoded protein is CASIGLDAYEQYF.

There are a few counts of this clonotype. The chain is built from TRBV18 and TRBJ2-1; 10 bases fit TRBD1. The CDR3 contains 15 residues. The germline V gene encodes CDR1 KGHSH and CDR2 LQKENI. V lost 6 bases, J lost 6 bases, and 8 bases stayed unmatched. CDR3 sequence reads: CASSPDRGLSNEQFF. As DNA, the CDR3 is TGTGCCAGCTCGCCCGACAGGGGGCTTAGCAATGAGCAGTTCTTC.

V gene TRBV5-1 combines with J gene TRBJ2-1; 8 nucleotides align to TRBD1. Per the germline V gene, CDR1 is SGHRS and CDR2 is YFSETQ. The CDR3 totals 14 residues. The ends lost 4 bases at V and 6 bases at J; junction bases unmatched: 6. The CDR3 sequence: CASSRDRRTNEQFF. Written as DNA, the CDR3 is TGCGCCAGCAGCCGGGACAGGAGAACCAATGAGCAGTTCTTC.

The V gene is TRBV30, the J gene TRBJ2-3; perhaps TRBD1 as D (6 bases). This CDR3 spans 15 amino acids. The germline gives CDR1 GTSNPN, CDR2 SVGIG (reference sequence). Deletions cut 2 bases from V and 5 bases from J, with 17 bases between. This CDR3 reads CAWSPEDSRRDTQYF. The CDR3 DNA reads as TGTGCCTGGAGTCCAGAGGACAGTAGGAGAGATACGCAGTATTTT.

This clonotype was recorded a few times. The chain couples TRBV24-1 to TRBJ2-1, with 10 bases fitting TRBD2. With 0 bases clipped from V and 4 bases from J, the junction kept 2 bases outside the gene matches. Looked up from germline, CDR1 is KGHDR and CDR2 is SFDVKD. This CDR3 region has 16 residues. The CDR3 bases are TGTGCCACCAGTGATTTGAATAGCGGGGGGTACAATGAGCAGTTCTTC. It translates to CATSDLNSGGYNEQFF.